This T cell receptor (beta chain) is from a study of graft-versus-host responses after intestinal transplantation (dated by TCRdb to about 2021). Notes on the research overall: Recipients received multivisceral, liver-intestinal, or isolated intestinal transplants. Every recipient was given anti-thymocyte globulin induction, followed by around three years of maintenance tacrolimus and steroids. After intestinal transplantation, graft-versus-host and host-versus-graft alloreactive T cell clones were followed in the graft, circulation and bone marrow using bulk TCR-beta CDR3 sequencing. To identify alloreactive clones, pre-transplant mixed lymphocyte reaction products were sequenced and compared with unstimulated pre-transplant donor and recipient T cells. A cohort of under 30 intestinal transplant recipients, including one retransplant, was enrolled, and a few patients lacking pretransplant specimens were excluded. A peak of at least 4% donor T cells among recipient peripheral blood mononuclear cells was the definition used for donor T cell macrochimerism. Rather than going through the commercial service, samples from three later patients were sequenced in-house on an Illumina MiSeq and processed with MiXCR.

Paper-wide results and their limitations: The relatively low number and heterogeneity of intestinal transplant patients limited the conclusions. Early after transplant, declines in HvG clones were associated with peak levels of circulating GvH clones. GvH clones were found in recipient bone marrow, and some of the GvH clones appeared earlier in ileal mucosa or blood, which is consistent with an intestinal mucosal origin. In the allografts of patients with donor T cell macrochimerism, GvH to HvG T cell clonal ratios were high.

Comments on this clone: Its binding antigen is unknown. No much larger clone is present one base from it, and per-base qualities are unavailable.

V is pared back by 4 bases and J by 0 bases, with 9 bases lying between the germline termini. Taken from the germline V gene, the CDR1 and CDR2 loops are SGHDN and FVKESK. The CDR3 spans 14 residues, from the cysteine through the phenylalanine. Only the CDR3 portion is preserved as DNA: 42 bases, with reading frame beginning at the first base. Libraries were prepared through the immunoSEQ multiplex PCR assay. For most patients, genomic DNA was isolated with the Qiagen DNeasy Blood and Tissue Kit and shipped frozen to Adaptive Biotechnologies for TCR sequencing. Adaptive Biotechnologies carried out high-throughput TCR-beta CDR3 sequencing of genomic DNA for most patients. On the study's bioinformatics: TCR sequencing data for over 15 patients were retrieved from Adaptive's ImmunoSEQ software; three other patients were processed with MiXCR and VDJtools. To correct CD4 versus CD8 sorting errors, sequences present in both subsets at a frequency ratio below 5:1 were removed. CDR3 nucleotide sequences shared between donor and recipient were removed because their origin could not be assigned. To count as alloreactive, a clone needed at least 2-fold expansion over unstimulated cells and a minimum CFSE-low frequency of 0.002% (template counts) or 0.001% (read counts). Clones were considered mappable if detected in sequenced pre-transplant spleen, lymph node, or MLR CFSE-low populations of the donor or recipient. The cumulative frequency of alloreactive clones was calculated as a percentage of all sequences, weighted by copy number. TCRdb stores this immuneACCESS table with in-frame sequences only. Part of the clones is absent; in the studies checked, under half of the shortfall reflects unresolved V genes, and no reason is known for the rest. V and J calls and clone size are as listed in that table; D and trimming were resolved from the DNA. Recorded for this sample are 75,000 to 100,000 clones; roughly nine tenths of them occurred a single time. Jointly, the top ten make up about 0.18% of the sample.

The intended sense of this specimen's time point label: cells obtained before transplantation from donor or recipient. CD3+CD4+ and CD3+CD8+ populations were FACS-sorted from unstimulated pre-transplant donor and recipient cells taken from spleen or lymph nodes. The receptor comes from a human donor who was the organ donor for an intestinal transplant. The sequence joins TRBV14 to TRBJ1-1; no D gene can be assigned with confidence. The sequencing used unstimulated CD4+ T cells sorted from spleen or lymph node cells, collected before transplant. This receptor has the CDR3 CASSRLQLNTEAFF. The DNA sequence is as follows: TGTGCCAGCAGCCGCCTTCAGTTGAACACTGAAGCTTTCTTT.